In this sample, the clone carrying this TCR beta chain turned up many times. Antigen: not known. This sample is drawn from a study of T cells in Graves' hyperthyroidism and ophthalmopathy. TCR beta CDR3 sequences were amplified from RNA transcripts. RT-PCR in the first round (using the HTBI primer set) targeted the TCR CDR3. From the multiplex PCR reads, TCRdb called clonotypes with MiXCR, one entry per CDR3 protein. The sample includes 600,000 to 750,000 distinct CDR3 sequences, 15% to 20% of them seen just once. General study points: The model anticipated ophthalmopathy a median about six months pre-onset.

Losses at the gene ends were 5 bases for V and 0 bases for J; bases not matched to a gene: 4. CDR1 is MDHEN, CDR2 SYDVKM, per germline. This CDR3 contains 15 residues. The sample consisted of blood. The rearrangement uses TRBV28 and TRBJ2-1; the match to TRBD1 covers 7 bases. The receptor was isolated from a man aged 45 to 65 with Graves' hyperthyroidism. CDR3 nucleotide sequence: TGTGCCAGCAGTCTAGGGACAGTCTCCTACAATGAGCAGTTCTTC. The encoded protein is CASSLGTVSYNEQFF.